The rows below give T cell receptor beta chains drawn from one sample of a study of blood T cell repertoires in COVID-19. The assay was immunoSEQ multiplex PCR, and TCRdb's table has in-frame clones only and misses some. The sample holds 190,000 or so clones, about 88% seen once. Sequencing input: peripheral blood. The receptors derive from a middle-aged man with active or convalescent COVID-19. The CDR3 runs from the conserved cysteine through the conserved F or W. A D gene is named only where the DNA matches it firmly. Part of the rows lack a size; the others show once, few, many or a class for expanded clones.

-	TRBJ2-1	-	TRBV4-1	CASSHIQYNEQFF	TGCGCCAGCAGCCATATACAGTACAATGAGCAGTTCTTC
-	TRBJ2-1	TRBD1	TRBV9	CASSATGQGAYNEQFF	TGTGCCAGCAGCGCCACGGGACAGGGGGCCTACAATGAGCAGTTCTTC
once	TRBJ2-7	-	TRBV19	CASSMQGKSSYEQYF	TGTGCCAGTAGTATGCAGGGAAAGAGCTCCTACGAGCAGTACTTC
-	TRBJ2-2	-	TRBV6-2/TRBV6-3	CASSYSWQNTGELFF	TGTGCCAGCAGTTACTCCTGGCAAAACACCGGGGAGCTGTTTTTT
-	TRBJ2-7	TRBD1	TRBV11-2	CASSSTGTAAYEQYF	TGTGCCAGCAGCTCGACCGGGACAGCAGCCTACGAGCAGTACTTC
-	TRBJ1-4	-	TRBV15	CATSSLQGEKLFF	TGTGCCACCAGCAGTCTCCAGGGGGAAAAACTGTTTTTT
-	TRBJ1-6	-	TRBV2	CASWERLDSPLHF	TGTGCCAGCTGGGAGCGCTTGGATTCACCCCTCCACTTT
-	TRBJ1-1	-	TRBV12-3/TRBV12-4	CASSRYGNTEAFF	TGTGCCAGCAGTCGGTATGGGAACACTGAAGCTTTCTTT
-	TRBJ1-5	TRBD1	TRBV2	CASSGARTGSNQPQHF	TGTGCCAGCAGTGGAGCAAGGACAGGGAGCAATCAGCCCCAGCATTTT
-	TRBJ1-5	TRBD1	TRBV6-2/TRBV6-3	CASSYAGQPNQPQHF	TGTGCCAGCAGTTACGCGGGACAGCCTAATCAGCCCCAGCATTTT
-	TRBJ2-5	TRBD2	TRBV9	CASSLSGGAEETQYF	TGTGCCAGCAGCCTAAGCGGGGGGGCCGAAGAGACCCAGTACTTC
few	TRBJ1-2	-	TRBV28	CASSSNYGYTF	TGTGCCAGCAGTTCAAACTATGGCTACACCTTC
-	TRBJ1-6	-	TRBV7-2	CASSSRQLNSPLHF	TGTGCCAGCAGCTCGAGACAACTTAATTCACCCCTCCACTTT
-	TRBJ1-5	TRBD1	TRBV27	CASSRQGGNQPQHF	TGTGCCAGCAGCCGACAGGGTGGCAATCAGCCCCAGCATTTT
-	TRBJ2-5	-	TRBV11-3	CASSSTGETQYF	TGTGCCAGCAGCTCCACAGGGGAGACCCAGTACTTC
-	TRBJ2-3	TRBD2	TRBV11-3	CASSSPTSGDTDTQYF	TGTGCCAGCAGCTCTCCGACTAGCGGGGACACAGATACGCAGTATTTT
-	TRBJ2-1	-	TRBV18	CASSPRAQGHPEEQFF	TGTGCCAGCTCACCAAGGGCCCAGGGGCACCCCGAAGAGCAGTTCTTC
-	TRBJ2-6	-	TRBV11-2	CASSFSGANVLTF	TGTGCCAGCAGCTTCAGTGGGGCCAACGTCCTGACTTTC
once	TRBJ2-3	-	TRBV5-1	CASRRDSTSTDTQYF	TGCGCCAGCAGACGTGACAGTACTAGCACAGATACGCAGTATTTT
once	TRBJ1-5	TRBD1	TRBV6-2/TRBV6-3	CASSPGGGSNQPQHF	TGTGCCAGCAGTCCAGGGGGCGGGAGCAATCAGCCCCAGCATTTT
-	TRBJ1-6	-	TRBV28	CASSFSPGHSPLHF	TGTGCCAGCAGTTTTTCTCCAGGTCATTCACCCCTCCACTTT
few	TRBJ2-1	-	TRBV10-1	CASNQGGDNEQFF	TGCGCCAGTAACCAGGGGGGAGACAATGAGCAGTTCTTC